The present T cell receptor beta chain was sequenced within a study of neurological immune-mediated disorders. Findings of the study overall: TCR clonal expansion peaked in HTLV-1-associated myelopathy patients and was lowest in multiple sclerosis patients.

The cDNA came from 5'RACE, which used 10-nucleotide random UMIs. One entry per CDR3 protein, called by TCRdb with MiXCR from the 5' RACE reads. This sample has about 59,000 distinct CDR3 sequences, with about an eighth found just once. Germline trimming cut 2 bases from V and 9 bases from J; bases unmatched to any gene: 4. CDR1 is SGHKS and CDR2 is YYEKEE in the germline V gene (reference sequence). CDR3 length: 13 amino acids. This clonotype was recorded many times. What it binds is not known. Where libraries were unsorted, they were derived from 2 million PBMCs stored at -80 degrees C. Sequencing used PBMCs. The clonotype originates from a woman aged 55-75 years with HTLV-1-associated myelopathy (HAM/TSP). The chain recombines TRBV5-5 with TRBJ2-1, with 8 bases identical to TRBD1. CDR3 residues: CASSFQGAIEQFF. The CDR3 DNA is TGTGCCAGCAGCTTTCAGGGGGCCATTGAGCAGTTCTTC.